What follows are 14 T cell receptor beta chains derived from one specimen sequenced in a study of T cells in Graves' hyperthyroidism and ophthalmopathy. Amplified TCR beta CDR3 regions derived from RNA transcripts. The HTBI primer set was used in a first-round RT-PCR of the TCR CDR3. TCRdb itself ran the multiplex PCR reads through MiXCR, one entry per CDR3 protein. Altogether more than 350,000 distinct CDR3 sequences are present, roughly 15% being singletons, with the ten largest covering roughly a fifth. The specimen sequenced was blood. Receptors were obtained from an older woman with Graves' ophthalmopathy.

This clonotype was recorded a few times. The rearrangement uses TRBV7-9 and TRBJ2-2; no definite D call. Germline V gene data show CDR1 as SEHNR and CDR2 as FQNEAQ (reference sequence). With 6 bases removed from V and 9 bases from J, the gap between germline ends came to 8 bases. The CDR3 is 11 amino acids. The CDR3 sequence is CASRSIRELFF. The CDR3 DNA reads TGTGCCAGCAGGTCCATCCGGGAGCTGTTTTTT.

Ten or more counts support this clonotype. The genes are TRBV30 and TRBJ2-5; D unresolved. The V and J ends lost 5 bases and 3 bases respectively, with 13 bases between them. The CDR3 runs 13 residues. Germline CDR1 reads GTSNPN; CDR2 reads SVGIG (reference sequence). The CDR3, as DNA: TGTGCCTGGTCCCCCCGCAGAGAAGAGACCCAGTACTTC. Translated, it gives CAWSPRREETQYF. The whole variable domain, remainder taken from reference TRBV30 and TRBJ2-5, is SQTIHQWPATLVQPVGSPLSLECTVEGTSNPNLYWYRQAAGRGLQLLFYSVGIGQISSEVPQNLSASRPQDRQFILSSKKLLLSDSGFYLCAWSPRREETQYFGPGTRLLVL.

This clonotype occurred many times. The CDR3 spells CASTSSGGLAKNIQYF. CDR3 nucleotides: TGTGCCAGCACCTCGAGCGGGGGACTAGCCAAAAACATTCAGTACTTC. The chain employs TRBV28 and TRBJ2-4, with 8 positions matching TRBD2. The CDR3 covers 16 residues. The germline V gene encodes CDR1 MDHEN and CDR2 SYDVKM. The V segment lost 7 bases and the J segment 0 bases; nucleotides outside the gene matches: 8. Using reference TRBV28 and TRBJ2-4 for the parts outside the CDR3, the full variable domain is DVKVTQSSRYLVKRTGEKVFLECVQDMDHENMFWYRQDPGLGLRLIYFSYDVKMKEKGDIPEGYSVSREKKERFSLILESASTNQTSMYLCASTSSGGLAKNIQYFGAGTRLSVL.

This clonotype was observed many times. This sequence joins TRBV5-8 and TRBJ2-2; D perhaps matches TRBD1 (5 bases). The V end was cut by 4 bases, the J end by 6 bases, with 13 bases between. CDR3 length: 14 residues. Germline CDR1 is SGHTS and CDR2 is YDEGEE. This CDR3 is CASSRQPLAGELFF. The CDR3 coding sequence is TGTGCCAGCAGCCGACAGCCTCTCGCCGGGGAGCTGTTTTTT.

This clonotype was recorded a few times. J is TRBJ2-7 and V is TRBV6-2 or TRBV6-3; tentatively, D is TRBD2 (5 bases). Germline lookup yields CDR1 MNHEY and CDR2 SVGEGT. The CDR3 extends over 16 amino acids. Trimming removed 5 bases from V and 3 bases from J, with 20 bases in between. CDR3 nucleotides: TGTGCCAGCAGTGTCGGGATCGGCAACTTTTACTACGAGCAGTACTTC. It translates to CASSVGIGNFYYEQYF.

The chain is built from TRBV9 and TRBJ2-1; TRBD2 aligns across 13 bases. With 3 bases clipped from V and 3 bases from J, the junction kept 9 bases outside the gene matches. Per germline, CDR1 SGDLS and CDR2 YYNGEE. The CDR3 runs 18 residues. CDR3 DNA: TGTGCCAGCAGCGAGGGACTAGCGGGAAAGCTAATCTACAATGAGCAGTTCTTC. Encoded protein: CASSEGLAGKLIYNEQFF.

This clonotype came up many times. The CDR3 spells CASSLDPYEQYF. CDR3 in DNA: TGTGCCAGCAGCTTAGATCCCTACGAGCAGTACTTC. The J gene is TRBJ2-7, the V gene TRBV11-2; unclear D gene. The CDR3 runs to 12 residues. Germline V gene data show CDR1 as SGHAT and CDR2 as FQNNGV. Trimming removed 0 bases at V and 2 bases at J, with 2 bases between.

CDR3 loop: CASSPQGAQTEAFF. In nucleotides, the CDR3 is TGTGCCAGCTCACCGCAGGGGGCGCAGACTGAAGCTTTCTTT. This chain uses TRBV18 with TRBJ1-1, with 8 bases identical to TRBD1. Trimming removed 3 bases from V and 5 bases from J; junction bases left unmatched: 5. Germline V gene lookup returns CDR1 KGHSH and CDR2 LQKENI. The CDR3 extends over 14 amino acids.

This clonotype was counted ten times or more. The V gene is TRBV7-6, the J gene TRBJ2-1, with TRBD2 matching over 7 bases. The V gene end was trimmed by 1 base and the J gene end by 2 bases; junction bases not matched to a gene: 5. CDR3 length equals 16 residues. Germline V gene data show CDR1 as SGHVS and CDR2 as FNYEAQ. The CDR3 loop is CASSLGGGRTYNEQFF. The CDR3 nucleotides are TGTGCCAGCAGCTTAGGGGGGGGAAGGACCTACAATGAGCAGTTCTTC. Complete variable domain (other parts from reference TRBV7-6 and TRBJ2-1): GAGVSQSPRYKVTKRGQDVALRCDPISGHVSLYWYRQALGQGPEFLTYFNYEAQQDKSGLPNDRFSAERPEGSISTLTIQRTEQRDSAMYRCASSLGGGRTYNEQFFGPGTRLTVL.

This clonotype has ten or more counts. This chain links TRBV6-1 with TRBJ2-7; D call uncertain. Trimming took 6 bases from V and 0 from J, leaving 15 bases between them. This CDR3 is built from 15 residues. In germline, CDR1 is MNHNS, CDR2 SASEGT. CDR3 loop: CASSPSDGSSYEQYF. The CDR3 DNA follows: TGTGCCAGCAGCCCATCCGACGGAAGCTCCTACGAGCAGTACTTC.

This clonotype was seen ten or more times. The genes are TRBV7-2 and TRBJ2-5, with D possibly matching TRBD1 (5 bases). The CDR3 is made up of 12 amino acids. Germline lookup yields CDR1 SGHTA and CDR2 FQGNSA. Trimming took 6 bases from V and 5 from J, leaving 10 bases between them. The CDR3 DNA sequence: TGTGCCAGCAGTCGAGCAGGGGAGACCCAGTACTTC. Amino acids: CASSRAGETQYF.

V usage is TRBV2 and J usage is TRBJ2-7; 14 bases align to TRBD2. CDR1 is SNHLY, CDR2 FYNNEI, per germline. The V gene end was trimmed by 6 bases and the J gene end by 4 bases; junction bases not matched to a gene: 8. CDR3 length equals 16 residues. The CDR3 nucleotides are TGTGCCAGCAGCGCCGGGACTAGCGGGAGTAGGTACGAGCAGTACTTC. It is translated as CASSAGTSGSRYEQYF.

This sequence joins TRBV28 and TRBJ2-2; D might be TRBD2 (7 bases). Germline V lookup: CDR1 MDHEN, CDR2 SYDVKM. CDR3 length equals 15 residues. Trimming stripped 8 bases from V and 7 bases from J, with 20 bases between. The CDR3 is CASGGGGRSVGELFF. Here the CDR3 DNA reads TGTGCCAGCGGCGGGGGCGGGAGAAGTGTCGGGGAGCTGTTTTTT. The full variable domain, with the rest looked up from reference TRBV28 and TRBJ2-2, is DVKVTQSSRYLVKRTGEKVFLECVQDMDHENMFWYRQDPGLGLRLIYFSYDVKMKEKGDIPEGYSVSREKKERFSLILESASTNQTSMYLCASGGGGRSVGELFFGEGSRLTVL.

This clonotype was recorded at least ten times. The gene calls are TRBV3-1 and TRBJ1-1; D uncertain. This CDR3 is 12 amino acids long. V was clipped by 1 base and J by 5 bases, with 5 bases between them. Germline values: CDR1 LGHDT, CDR2 YNNKEL (reference sequence). The CDR3 DNA is TGTGCCAGCAGCCAAGGGTATACTGAAGCTTTCTTT. This gives the protein CASSQGYTEAFF.